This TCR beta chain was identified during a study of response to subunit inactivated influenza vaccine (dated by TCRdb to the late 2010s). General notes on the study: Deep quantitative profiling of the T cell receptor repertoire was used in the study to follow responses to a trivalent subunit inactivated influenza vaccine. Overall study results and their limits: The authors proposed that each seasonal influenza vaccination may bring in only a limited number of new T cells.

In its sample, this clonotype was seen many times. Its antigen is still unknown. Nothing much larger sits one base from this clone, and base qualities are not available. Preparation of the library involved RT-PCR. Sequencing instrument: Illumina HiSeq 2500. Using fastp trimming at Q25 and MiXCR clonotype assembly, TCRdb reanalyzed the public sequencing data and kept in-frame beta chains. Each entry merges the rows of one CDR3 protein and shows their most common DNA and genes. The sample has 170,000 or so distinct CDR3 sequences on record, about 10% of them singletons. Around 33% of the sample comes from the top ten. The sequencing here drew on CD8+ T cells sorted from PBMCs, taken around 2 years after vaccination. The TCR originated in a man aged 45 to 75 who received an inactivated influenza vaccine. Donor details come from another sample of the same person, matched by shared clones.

The CDR3 protein sequence reads: CASSSSDRPQETQYF. The bases are TGTGCCAGCAGCTCCAGCGACAGACCCCAAGAGACCCAGTACTTC. The chain is made from TRBV7-9 and TRBJ2-5; TRBD1 might be the D gene, on 5 matching bases. The CDR3 has 15 amino acids, counting the end cysteine and phenylalanine. Only CDR3 DNA is held: 45 bases, read in frame from base 1. Trimming costs V 4 bases and J 1 base, and their ends lie 13 bases apart. For CDR1 and CDR2, the germline V gene (reference sequence) lists SEHNR and FQNEAQ.